The 20 T cell receptor beta chains presented below share a single source sample, sequenced in a study of cytomegalovirus exposure and HLA in healthy donors (dated by TCRdb to about 2017). Library generation was performed with the immunoSEQ multiplex PCR assay. A mixture of 60 forward primers for TCR Vbeta segments and 13 reverse primers for TCR Jbeta segments was used in the multiplex PCR. Imported from immuneACCESS, the table was reduced by TCRdb to in-frame sequences with V and J called. These copies leave out some clones; in studies compared against another copy, an unresolved V gene accounts for under half, and the cause of the remainder is not known. For this sample the table gives 70,000 or so clones, of which around 68% were detected only once. The leading ten clones occupy roughly 9.7% of the sample. Source material: PBMCs. The receptor set was obtained from a woman aged 25 to 45 in good health and CMV-seronegative.

This clone was observed a handful of times. This chain links TRBV5-1 with TRBJ2-7; 7 bases agree with TRBD1. Germline V gene lookup returns CDR1 SGHRS and CDR2 YFSETQ. V lost 3 bases to trimming and J lost 9 bases; unmatched junction nucleotides: 6. The CDR3 runs to 12 residues. The CDR3 loop reads CASSSDRVGQYF. DNA for the CDR3: TGCGCCAGCAGCTCCGACAGGGTCGGGCAGTACTTC.

The J gene is TRBJ1-2, the V gene TRBV4-1, with TRBD1 identical over 11 bases. CDR3 length equals 16 residues. Germline-derived CDR1 and CDR2 are MGHRA and YSYEKL. Trimming cost V 1 base and J 3 bases; bases outside gene matches: 4. CDR3 DNA sequence: TGCGCCAGCAGCCAAGCCCCGGGACAGGGGGACTATGGCTACACCTTC. Amino acids: CASSQAPGQGDYGYTF.

This clone was seen only a few times. This chain links TRBV6-5 with TRBJ2-7; no firm D call. Germline CDR1 and CDR2: MNHEY and SVGAGI. This CDR3 is 14 amino acids long. Trimming stripped 0 bases from V and 2 bases from J, with 8 bases between. The CDR3 loop reads CASSYSRPPYEQYF. CDR3 in DNA: TGTGCCAGCAGTTACTCGAGGCCCCCCTACGAGCAGTACTTC.

The chain recombines TRBV4-1 with TRBJ2-1, with 7 bases that match TRBD2. The CDR3 loop spans 15 amino acids. Trimming took 0 bases from V and 12 from J; bases not matched to a gene: 11. Germline-derived CDR1 and CDR2 are MGHRA and YSYEKL. As DNA, the CDR3 is TGCGCCAGCAGCCAAGAACTATTCGGGAGGAGGGTGCAGTTCTTC. It translates to CASSQELFGRRVQFF.

This clone was seen just once. The CDR3 does not end in the conserved phenylalanine or tryptophan, so this is likely a read error. The chain carries TRBV5-1 and TRBJ2-3; 9 bases align to TRBD1. Germline trimming cut 1 base from V and 5 bases from J; bases unmatched to any gene: 8. In germline, CDR1 is SGHRS, CDR2 YFSETQ. The CDR3 contains 16 residues. Written as DNA, the CDR3 is TGCGCCAGCAGCTTGTCCGGGACAGGGCTGCAAGATACGCAGTATGTT. Amino acid sequence: CASSLSGTGLQDTQYV.

The chain has TRBV18 and TRBJ2-5, with D perhaps TRBD2 (6 bases). CDR1 is KGHSH and CDR2 is LQKENI in the germline V gene. The CDR3 is 13 amino acids. V dropped 6 bases and J dropped 3 bases, with 11 bases sitting between them. The CDR3 loop is CASSSGLKETQYF. The CDR3 bases are TGTGCCAGCTCCTCCGGACTAAAAGAGACCCAGTACTTC.

This chain connects TRBV5-1 to TRBJ1-1; possibly TRBD1 for D (5 bases). Between the trimmed V and J ends, which lost 5 bases and 1 base, there was a span of 9 bases. Looked up from germline, CDR1 is SGHRS and CDR2 is YFSETQ. The CDR3 sequence is 13 residues long. In nucleotides, the CDR3 is TGCGCCAGCAGTCCTACAGGGAACACTGAAGCTTTCTTT. Its translation: CASSPTGNTEAFF. Using reference TRBV5-1 and TRBJ1-1 for the parts outside the CDR3, the full variable domain is KAGVTQTPRYLIKTRGQQVTLSCSPISGHRSVSWYQQTPGQGLQFLFEYFSETQRNKGNFPGRFSGRQFSNSRSEMNVSTLELGDSALYLCASSPTGNTEAFFGQGTRLTVV.

V usage is TRBV18 and J usage is TRBJ2-5; D remains unclear. The CDR3 consists of 12 residues. Germline loops: CDR1 KGHSH, CDR2 LQKENI. V was trimmed by 6 bases and J by 5 bases, leaving 10 bases between them. CDR3: CASSQIRETQYF. CDR3 nucleotides: TGTGCCAGCTCTCAAATCCGGGAGACCCAGTACTTC.

The V call is TRBV2, the J call TRBJ2-5, with 11 bases lining up with TRBD2. In germline, CDR1 is SNHLY, CDR2 FYNNEI. This CDR3 region has 18 residues. V lost 4 bases and J lost 5; bases outside the gene matches: 15. CDR3 protein: CASSGGSGGAGFGETQYF. CDR3 sequence (DNA): TGTGCCAGCAGTGGGGGTAGCGGGGGGGCCGGATTTGGGGAGACCCAGTACTTC.

V is TRBV28 and J is TRBJ1-2; TRBD1 aligns across 8 bases. V trimming: 8 bases; J trimming: 7 bases; junction bases outside the gene matches: 9. The germline V gene has CDR1 MDHEN and CDR2 SYDVKM. The CDR3 has 13 amino acids. The CDR3: CASRPRGHGGYTF. Written as DNA, the CDR3 is TGTGCCAGCCGTCCCAGGGGGCATGGTGGCTACACCTTC.

The J gene is TRBJ1-4, the V gene TRBV7-8; D remains unclear. The germline V and J ends were trimmed by 5 bases and 7 bases, with 20 bases remaining between them. Germline CDR1 SGHVS, CDR2 FQNEAQ. This CDR3 is built from 16 residues. CDR3 region: CASSPLSSGNGEKLFF. Here the CDR3 DNA reads TGTGCCAGCAGCCCTCTTTCGTCGGGTAATGGTGAAAAACTGTTTTTT.

This clone has only one observation. This chain joins TRBV30 and TRBJ2-7, with a possible D match to TRBD2 (6 bases). Germline V lookup: CDR1 GTSNPN, CDR2 SVGIG (reference sequence). V lost 1 base to trimming and J lost 3 bases, with 13 bases between them. The CDR3 is made up of 14 amino acids. CDR3 sequence reads: CAWSGGGDLYEQYF. In DNA form, the CDR3 reads TGTGCCTGGAGTGGTGGAGGGGACCTCTACGAGCAGTACTTC. Using reference TRBV30 and TRBJ2-7 for the parts outside the CDR3, the full variable domain is SQTIHQWPATLVQPVGSPLSLECTVEGTSNPNLYWYRQAAGRGLQLLFYSVGIGQISSEVPQNLSASRPQDRQFILSSKKLLLSDSGFYLCAWSGGGDLYEQYFGPGTRLTVT.

The chain links TRBV6-5 to TRBJ1-1; TRBD1 aligns across 7 bases. Germline CDR1 and CDR2: MNHEY and SVGAGI. The CDR3 sequence is 14 residues long. Germline trimming cut 0 bases from V and 10 bases from J; bases unmatched to any gene: 8. The CDR3 DNA follows: TGTGCCAGCAGTTACTCTAGACAGGGCATACGAGCTTTCTTT. It encodes CASSYSRQGIRAFF.

The rearrangement links TRBV11-3 to TRBJ2-7; D may be TRBD1 (6 bases). The V and J ends lost 1 base and 6 bases respectively, with 16 bases between them. Germline CDR1 is SGHNT and CDR2 is YENEEA. The CDR3 covers 15 residues. The DNA of the CDR3 is TGTGCCAGCAGCTTAGGGGTGAACAGGGCTTCCGAGCAGTACTTC. Residues: CASSLGVNRASEQYF.

The gene calls are TRBV15 and TRBJ2-7; TRBD1 aligns across 8 bases. J lost 2 bases, V lost 1 base, and 4 bases had no gene match. Germline V gene sequence: CDR1 LNHNV, CDR2 YYDKDF (reference sequence). The CDR3 contains 15 residues. The CDR3 DNA reads as TGTGCCACCAGCAGAGCCGGGACAGGCCCCTACGAGCAGTACTTC. Translation gives CATSRAGTGPYEQYF.

The sample holds a few counts of this clone. Lacking the conserved final phenylalanine or tryptophan, this CDR3 likely reflects a read error. The chain joins TRBV30 to TRBJ1-4, with D maybe TRBD1 (6 bases). Germline CDR1 reads GTSNPN; CDR2 reads SVGIG (reference sequence). The CDR3 length is 11 residues. Trimming stripped 4 bases from V and 11 bases from J, with 11 bases between. The DNA of the CDR3 is TGTGCCTGGACTGCAGGGGTTAAACTGTTTGTT. This sequence encodes CAWTAGVKLFV.

V usage is TRBV25-1 and J usage is TRBJ1-2; D is unresolved. This CDR3 has 12 residues. V was cut by 6 bases and J by 6 bases, with 11 bases left in between. Per the germline V gene, CDR1 is MGHDK and CDR2 is SYGVNS. The CDR3, as DNA: TGTGCCAGCAGCCCTGGCGGCCATGGCTACACCTTC. Amino acids: CASSPGGHGYTF.

To note about this clone: Other DNA sequences in the same sample also yield this CDR3. The CDR3 coding sequence is TGTGCCAGCAGCCGCCGAGGGGGTAGGACCGGGGAGCTGTTTTTT. Translating gives CASSRRGGRTGELFF. This chain links TRBV14 with TRBJ2-2; TRBD1 might be the D (6 bases). In germline, CDR1 is SGHDN, CDR2 FVKESK. V gave up 4 bases and J gave up 5 bases, with 14 bases separating them. This CDR3 has 15 amino acids.

Concerning this clone itself: This likely stems from a read error, as it lies one base from a far larger clone. Distinct nucleotide sequences in the sample also encode this CDR3. The rearrangement links TRBV30 to TRBJ1-1, with a tentative D call TRBD1 (6 bases). This CDR3 has 13 amino acids. The V end lost 5 bases, the J end lost 6 bases, and 16 bases lay between the germline ends. CDR1 and CDR2 from the germline V gene are GTSNPN and SVGIG (reference sequence). CDR3: CAWAAGVWAEAFF. The CDR3 coding sequence is TGTGCCTGGGCCGCAGGGGTTTGGGCTGAAGCTTTCTTT. The full variable domain, with the rest looked up from reference TRBV30 and TRBJ1-1, is SQTIHQWPATLVQPVGSPLSLECTVEGTSNPNLYWYRQAAGRGLQLLFYSVGIGQISSEVPQNLSASRPQDRQFILSSKKLLLSDSGFYLCAWAAGVWAEAFFGQGTRLTVV.

CDR3 residues: CASSFYRVQDTQYF. In DNA form, the CDR3 reads TGTGCCAGCAGCTTCTACAGGGTCCAAGATACGCAGTATTTT. V and J are TRBV5-4 and TRBJ2-3; TRBD1 might be the D (6 bases). The germline V gene encodes CDR1 SGHNT and CDR2 YYREEE (reference sequence). The V gene lost 2 bases and the J gene lost 5 bases, with 12 bases spanning the gap. CDR3 length: 14 amino acids. Full variable domain (rest looked up from reference TRBV5-4 and TRBJ2-3): ETGVTQSPTHLIKTRGQQVTLRCSSQSGHNTVSWYQQALGQGPQFIFQYYREEENGRGNFPPRFSGLQFPNYSSELNVNALELDDSALYLCASSFYRVQDTQYFGPGTRLTVL.